This TCR beta chain was observed in a study of blood T cell repertoires in COVID-19. The V gene's germline CDR1 is SGHRS and CDR2 YFSETQ. Trimming cost V 0 bases and J 5 bases, with 11 bases left between them. The CDR3 covers 14 residues. Profiling relied on immunoSEQ multiplex PCR, and the TCRdb table lists in-frame clones only, not all of them. The data hold 150,000 to 200,000 clones, with under 95% observed a single time. The chain employs TRBV5-1 and TRBJ2-5, with D unresolved. The receptor was derived from a man between 60 and 70 years old with active or convalescent COVID-19. The source material was peripheral blood. For the CDR3, the DNA is TGCGCCAGCAGCTTGGGAGGAGACGGGGAGACCCAGTACTTC. Encoded protein: CASSLGGDGETQYF.